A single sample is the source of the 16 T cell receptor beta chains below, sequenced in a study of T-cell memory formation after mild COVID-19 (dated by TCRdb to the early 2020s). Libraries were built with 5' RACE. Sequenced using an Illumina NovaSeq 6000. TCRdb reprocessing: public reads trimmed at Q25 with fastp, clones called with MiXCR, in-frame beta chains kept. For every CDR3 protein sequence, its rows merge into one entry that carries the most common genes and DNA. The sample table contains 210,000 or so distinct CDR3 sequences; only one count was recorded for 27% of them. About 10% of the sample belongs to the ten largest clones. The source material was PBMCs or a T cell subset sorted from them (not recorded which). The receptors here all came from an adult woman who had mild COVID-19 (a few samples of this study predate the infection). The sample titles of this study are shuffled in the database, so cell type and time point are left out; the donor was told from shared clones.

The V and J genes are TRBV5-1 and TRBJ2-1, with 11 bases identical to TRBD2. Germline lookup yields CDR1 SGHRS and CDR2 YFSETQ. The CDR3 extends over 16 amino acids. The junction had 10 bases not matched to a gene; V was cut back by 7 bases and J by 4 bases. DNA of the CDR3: TGCGCCAGCTTGGCCCCCCTAGCGGGGGGTTACAATGAGCAGTTCTTC. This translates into CASLAPLAGGYNEQFF.

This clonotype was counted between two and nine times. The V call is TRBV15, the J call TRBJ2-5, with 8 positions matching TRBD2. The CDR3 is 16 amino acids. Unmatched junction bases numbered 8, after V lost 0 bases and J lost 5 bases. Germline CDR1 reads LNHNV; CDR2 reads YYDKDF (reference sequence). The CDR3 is CATSRDSSGGFETQYF. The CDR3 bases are TGTGCCACCAGCAGAGATTCCAGCGGGGGATTTGAGACCCAGTACTTC.

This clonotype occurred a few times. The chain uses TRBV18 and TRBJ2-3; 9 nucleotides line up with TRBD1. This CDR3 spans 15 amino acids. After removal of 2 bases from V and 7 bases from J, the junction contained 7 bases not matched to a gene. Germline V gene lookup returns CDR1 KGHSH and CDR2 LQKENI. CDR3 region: CASSPGTGSGNTQYF. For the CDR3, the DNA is TGTGCCAGCTCACCAGGGACAGGGTCGGGTAATACGCAGTATTTT. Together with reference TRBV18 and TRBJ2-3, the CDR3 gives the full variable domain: NAGVMQNPRHLVRRRGQEARLRCSPMKGHSHVYWYRQLPEEGLKFMVYLQKENIIDESGMPKERFSAEFPKEGPSILRIQQVVRGDSAAYFCASSPGTGSGNTQYFGPGTRLTVL.

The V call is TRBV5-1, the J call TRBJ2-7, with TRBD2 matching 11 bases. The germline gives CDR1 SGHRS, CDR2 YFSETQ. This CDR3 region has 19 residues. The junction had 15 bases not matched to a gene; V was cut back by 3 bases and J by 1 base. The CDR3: CASSWRFPLAGEASYEQYF. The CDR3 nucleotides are TGCGCCAGCAGCTGGCGATTCCCACTAGCGGGAGAGGCGTCCTACGAGCAGTACTTC.

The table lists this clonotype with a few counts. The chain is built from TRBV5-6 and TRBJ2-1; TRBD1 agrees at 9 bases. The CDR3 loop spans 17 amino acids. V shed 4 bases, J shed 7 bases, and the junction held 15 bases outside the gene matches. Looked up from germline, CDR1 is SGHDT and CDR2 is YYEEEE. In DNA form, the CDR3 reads TGTGCCAGCAGCCCCGCCGGGACAGGGAGTTACCGAAATGAGCAGTTCTTC. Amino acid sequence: CASSPAGTGSYRNEQFF.

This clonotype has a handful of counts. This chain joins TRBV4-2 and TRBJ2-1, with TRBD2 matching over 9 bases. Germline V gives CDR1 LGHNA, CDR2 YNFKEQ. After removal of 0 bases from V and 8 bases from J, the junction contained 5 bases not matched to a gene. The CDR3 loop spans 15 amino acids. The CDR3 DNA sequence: TGTGCCAGCAGCCAAGATAGAGCGGGAGGCTATGAGCAGTTCTTC. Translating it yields CASSQDRAGGYEQFF.

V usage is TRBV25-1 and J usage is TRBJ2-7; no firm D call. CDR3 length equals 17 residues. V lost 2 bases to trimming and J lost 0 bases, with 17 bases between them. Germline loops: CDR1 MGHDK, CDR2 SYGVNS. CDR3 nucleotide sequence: TGTGCCAGCAGTGAACCCCACCACAGTCACAGCTCCTACGAGCAGTACTTC. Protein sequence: CASSEPHHSHSSYEQYF.

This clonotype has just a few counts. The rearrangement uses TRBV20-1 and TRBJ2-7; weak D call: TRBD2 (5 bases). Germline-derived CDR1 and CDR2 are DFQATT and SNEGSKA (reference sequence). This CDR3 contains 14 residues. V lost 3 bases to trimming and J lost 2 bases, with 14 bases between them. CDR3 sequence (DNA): TGCAGTGCTAGTGGTGGGAGCAGTACCTACGAGCAGTACTTC. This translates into CSASGGSSTYEQYF.

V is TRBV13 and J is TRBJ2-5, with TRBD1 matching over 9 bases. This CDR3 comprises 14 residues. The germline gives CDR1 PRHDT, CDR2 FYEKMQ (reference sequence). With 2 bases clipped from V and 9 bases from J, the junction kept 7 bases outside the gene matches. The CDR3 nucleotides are TGTGCCAGCAGCTTAAGGGGACAGGGAGGAGCCCAGTACTTC. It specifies CASSLRGQGGAQYF.

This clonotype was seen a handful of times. CDR3 in amino acids: CASRRRALYEQYF. The CDR3 region has the DNA TGTGCCAGCCGTCGGCGGGCTCTTTACGAGCAGTACTTC. The chain links TRBV6-2 or TRBV6-3 to TRBJ2-7, with D maybe TRBD2 (5 bases). This CDR3 region has 13 residues. Trimming removed 8 bases from V and 4 bases from J, with 15 bases in between. CDR1 is MNHEY, CDR2 SVGEGT, per germline.

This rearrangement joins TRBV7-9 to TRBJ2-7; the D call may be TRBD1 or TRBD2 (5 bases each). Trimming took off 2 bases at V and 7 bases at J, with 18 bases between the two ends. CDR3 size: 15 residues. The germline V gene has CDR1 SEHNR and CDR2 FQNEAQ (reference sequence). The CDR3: CASSLRGVTLGEQYF. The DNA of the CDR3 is TGTGCCAGCAGCTTACGAGGGGTAACCCTGGGGGAGCAGTACTTC.

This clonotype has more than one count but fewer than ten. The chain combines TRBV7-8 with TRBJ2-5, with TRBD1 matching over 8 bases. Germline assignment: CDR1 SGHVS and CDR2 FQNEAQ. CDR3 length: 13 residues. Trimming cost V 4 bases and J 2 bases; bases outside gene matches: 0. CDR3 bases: TGTGCCAGCAGCTGGACAGGGCAAGAGACCCAGTACTTC. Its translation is CASSWTGQETQYF.

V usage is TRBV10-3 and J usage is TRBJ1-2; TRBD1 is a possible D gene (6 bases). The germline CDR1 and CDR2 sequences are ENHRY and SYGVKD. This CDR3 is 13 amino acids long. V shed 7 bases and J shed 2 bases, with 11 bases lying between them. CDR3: CAINPGGNYGYTF. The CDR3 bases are TGTGCCATCAACCCCGGGGGCAACTATGGCTACACCTTC.

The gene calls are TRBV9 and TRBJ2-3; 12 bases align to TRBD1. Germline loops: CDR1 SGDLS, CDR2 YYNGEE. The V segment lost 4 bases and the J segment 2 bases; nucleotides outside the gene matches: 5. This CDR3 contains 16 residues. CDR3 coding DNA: TGTGCCAGCAGCCCCCGGGACAGGGGGCACACAGATACGCAGTATTTT. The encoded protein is CASSPRDRGHTDTQYF.

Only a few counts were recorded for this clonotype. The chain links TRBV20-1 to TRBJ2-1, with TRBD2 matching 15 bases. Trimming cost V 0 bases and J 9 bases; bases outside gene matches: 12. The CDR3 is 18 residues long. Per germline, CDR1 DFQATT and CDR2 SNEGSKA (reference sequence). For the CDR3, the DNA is TGCAGTGCTAGAGATCTCATTGGACTAGCGGGAGGGCCAGGTGAGCAGTTCTTC. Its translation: CSARDLIGLAGGPGEQFF.

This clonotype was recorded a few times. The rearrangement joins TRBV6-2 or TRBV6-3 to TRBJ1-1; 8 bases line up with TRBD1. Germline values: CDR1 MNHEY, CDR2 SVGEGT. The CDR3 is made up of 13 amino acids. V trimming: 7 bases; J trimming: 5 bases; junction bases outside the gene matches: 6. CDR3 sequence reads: CASNRQGWTEAFF. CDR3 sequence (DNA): TGTGCCAGCAATCGACAGGGGTGGACTGAAGCTTTCTTT.